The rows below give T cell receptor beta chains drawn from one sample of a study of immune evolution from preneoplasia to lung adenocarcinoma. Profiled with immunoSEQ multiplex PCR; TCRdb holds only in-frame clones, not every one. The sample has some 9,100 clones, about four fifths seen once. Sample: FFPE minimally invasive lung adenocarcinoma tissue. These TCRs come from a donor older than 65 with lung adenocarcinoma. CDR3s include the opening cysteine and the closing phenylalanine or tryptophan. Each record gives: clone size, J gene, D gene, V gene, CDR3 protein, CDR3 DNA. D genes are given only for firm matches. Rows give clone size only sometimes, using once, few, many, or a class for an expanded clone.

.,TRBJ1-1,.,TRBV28,CASSLDRFTEAFF,TGTGCCAGCAGTCTAGACAGATTCACTGAAGCTTTCTTT
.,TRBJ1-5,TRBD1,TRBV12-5,CASGLARQGIRDQPQHF,TGTGCTAGTGGTTTGGCAAGACAGGGGATCCGCGATCAGCCCCAGCATTTT
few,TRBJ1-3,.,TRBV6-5,CASSYEAGNTIYF,TGTGCCAGCAGTTACGAAGCTGGAAACACCATATATTTT
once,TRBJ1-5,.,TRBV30,CAWSGWGLGQPQHF,TGTGCCTGGAGTGGTTGGGGGCTCGGTCAGCCCCAGCATTTT
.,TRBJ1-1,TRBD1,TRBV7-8,CASSLTQGRTEAFF,TGTGCCAGCAGCCTTACACAGGGGAGGACTGAAGCTTTCTTT
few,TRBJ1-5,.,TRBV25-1,CASSEGQGNQPQHF,TGTGCCAGCAGTGAAGGGCAGGGGAATCAGCCCCAGCATTTT
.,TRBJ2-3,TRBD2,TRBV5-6,CASSGGVRAGGTDTQYF,TGTGCCAGCAGCGGGGGAGTTAGAGCGGGAGGGACAGATACGCAGTATTTT
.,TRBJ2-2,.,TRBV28,CASLGSGELFF,TGTGCCAGCCTCGGGTCCGGGGAGCTGTTTTTT
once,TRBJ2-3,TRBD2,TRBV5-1,CASSLGLAGGGTADTQYF,TGCGCCAGCAGCTTGGGCCTAGCGGGAGGAGGGACCGCAGATACGCAGTATTTT
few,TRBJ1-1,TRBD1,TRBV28,CASRNQGQTNTEAFF,TGTGCCAGCAGAAATCAGGGACAGACGAACACTGAAGCTTTCTTT
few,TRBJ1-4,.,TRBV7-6,CASSRRDEKLFF,TGTGCCAGCAGCCGAAGAGATGAAAAACTGTTTTTT
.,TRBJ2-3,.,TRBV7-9,CASSSEGLIDTQYF,TGTGCCAGCAGCTCGGAGGGCCTGATAGATACGCAGTATTTT
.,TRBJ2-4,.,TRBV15,CATRNGSLGNIQYF,TGTGCCACCAGGAACGGCAGCCTGGGGAACATTCAGTACTTC
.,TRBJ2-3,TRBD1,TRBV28,CASSPGTGGTDTQYF,TGTGCCAGCTCCCCCGGGACAGGGGGAACAGATACGCAGTATTTT
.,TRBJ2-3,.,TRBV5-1,CASSFGGTSTDTQYF,TGCGCCAGCAGCTTTGGCGGGACTAGCACAGATACGCAGTATTTT
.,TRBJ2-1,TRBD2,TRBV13,CASSPTRTSAYNEQFF,TGTGCCAGCAGCCCGACTCGGACTAGCGCTTACAATGAGCAGTTCTTC
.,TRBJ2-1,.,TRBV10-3,CAISATNYNEQFF,TGTGCCATCAGTGCGACTAACTACAATGAGCAGTTCTTC
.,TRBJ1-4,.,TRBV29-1,CSVERPSGGGLFF,TGCAGCGTTGAAAGGCCAAGCGGGGGGGGACTGTTTTTT
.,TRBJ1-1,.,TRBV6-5,CASSRGHNTEAFF,TGTGCCAGCAGTCGGGGCCATAACACTGAAGCTTTCTTT
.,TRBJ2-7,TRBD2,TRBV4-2,CASSQEREPAYEQYF,TGTGCCAGCAGCCAAGAGCGGGAGCCTGCCTACGAGCAGTACTTC
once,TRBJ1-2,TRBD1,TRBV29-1,CSVTGDDYGYTF,TGCAGCGTTACAGGGGACGACTATGGCTACACCTTC
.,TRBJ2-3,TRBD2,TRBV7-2,CASSLVGFGAGGSTDTQYF,TGTGCCAGCAGCTTAGTGGGTTTTGGGGCGGGAGGGTCCACAGATACGCAGTATTTT
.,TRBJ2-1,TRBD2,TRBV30,CAWKGLAGAYNEQFF,TGTGCCTGGAAGGGGCTAGCGGGAGCCTACAATGAGCAGTTCTTC
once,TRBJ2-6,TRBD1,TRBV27,CASSLAALSGRGLGANVLTF,TGTGCCAGCAGTTTAGCGGCCCTATCTGGCAGGGGGCTTGGGGCCAACGTCCTGACTTTC
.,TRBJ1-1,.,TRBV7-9,CASSLGEGGTEAFF,TGTGCCAGCAGCTTAGGGGAGGGCGGCACTGAAGCTTTCTTT
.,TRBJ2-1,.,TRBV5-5,CASSLTGNEQFF,TGTGCCAGCAGCCTGACCGGCAATGAGCAGTTCTTC
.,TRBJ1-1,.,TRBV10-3,CAISTAGQGSGTEAFF,TGTGCCATCAGCACAGCCGGCCAGGGGAGCGGCACTGAAGCTTTCTTT
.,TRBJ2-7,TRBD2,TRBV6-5,CASSPAVSSGRFGYF,TGTGCCAGCAGTCCCGCCGTCAGTAGCGGGAGGTTTGGGTACTTC
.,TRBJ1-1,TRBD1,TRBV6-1,CASSGTENTEAFF,TGTGCCAGCAGCGGGACAGAGAACACTGAAGCTTTCTTT
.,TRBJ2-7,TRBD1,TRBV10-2,CASQEGRGLYEQYF,TGCGCCTCCCAGGAGGGCAGGGGGCTTTACGAGCAGTACTTC
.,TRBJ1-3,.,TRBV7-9,CASSLGQGSRNTIYF,TGTGCCAGCAGCTTGGGGCAGGGCTCTAGAAACACCATATATTTT
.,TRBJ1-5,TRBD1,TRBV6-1,CASNRGVDQPQHF,TGTGCCAGTAACAGGGGGGTGGATCAGCCCCAGCATTTT
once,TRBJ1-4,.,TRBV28,CASSLWVEGEKLFF,TGTGCCAGCAGTTTATGGGTGGAGGGCGAAAAACTGTTTTTT
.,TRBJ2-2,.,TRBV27,CASKRGTNTGELFF,TGTGCCAGCAAGAGGGGCACGAACACCGGGGAGCTGTTTTTT
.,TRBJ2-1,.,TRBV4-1,CASSQREDEQFF,TGCGCCAGCAGCCAACGAGAGGATGAGCAGTTCTTC
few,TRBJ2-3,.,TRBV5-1,CASSLGEAPTQYF,TGCGCCAGCAGCTTAGGAGAGGCCCCTACGCAGTATTTT
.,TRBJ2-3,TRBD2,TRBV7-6,CASSLATSGSLDTQYF,TGTGCCAGCAGCTTAGCGACTAGCGGGAGTTTAGATACGCAGTATTTT
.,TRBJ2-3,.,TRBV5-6,CASSFIDTRNNTDTQYF,TGTGCCAGCAGCTTTATCGACACTAGAAATAACACAGATACGCAGTATTTT
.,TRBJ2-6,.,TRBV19,CASSGRTVTGANVLTF,TGTGCCAGTAGTGGACGGACAGTTACTGGGGCCAACGTCCTGACTTTC
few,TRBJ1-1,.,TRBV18,CASSPRGLNTEAFF,TGTGCCAGCTCACCCCGGGGGTTAAACACTGAAGCTTTCTTT
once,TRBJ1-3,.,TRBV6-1,CASSEAWAGRVTGNTIYF,TGTGCCAGCAGTGAAGCTTGGGCAGGTCGAGTAACTGGAAACACCATATATTTT
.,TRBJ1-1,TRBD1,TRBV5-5,CASSRGGSGQGRTEAFF,TGTGCCAGCAGCCGTGGAGGGTCTGGACAGGGACGGACTGAAGCTTTCTTT
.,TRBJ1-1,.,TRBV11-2,CASSLGYQNTEAFF,TGTGCCAGCAGTTTGGGTTATCAGAACACTGAAGCTTTCTTT
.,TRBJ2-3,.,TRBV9,CASSVGGHITDTQYF,TGTGCCAGCAGCGTAGGAGGACACATCACAGATACGCAGTATTTT
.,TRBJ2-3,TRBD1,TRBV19,CASSMGPAGGDTQYF,TGTGCCAGTAGTATGGGACCAGCAGGGGGAGATACGCAGTATTTT
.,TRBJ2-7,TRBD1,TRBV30,CAWSPTGQGAHEQYF,TGTGCCTGGAGCCCCACGGGCCAGGGGGCCCACGAGCAGTACTTC
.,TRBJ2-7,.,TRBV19,CASSIKDGYSYEQYF,TGTGCCAGTAGTATCAAAGACGGGTACTCCTACGAGCAGTACTTC
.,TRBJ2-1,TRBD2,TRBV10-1,CASSRTSGSRTYNEQFF,TGCGCCAGCAGTCGGACTAGCGGGAGTCGCACCTACAATGAGCAGTTCTTC
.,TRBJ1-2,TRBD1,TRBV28,CASKIGQGLSYGYTF,TGTGCCAGCAAGATTGGACAGGGGCTTTCCTATGGCTACACCTTC
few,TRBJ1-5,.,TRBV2,CASSLGRVNQPQHF,TGTGCCAGCAGTTTGGGTAGGGTCAATCAGCCCCAGCATTTT
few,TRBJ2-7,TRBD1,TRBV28,CASSPPRGKQYF,TGTGCCAGCAGCCCTCCCAGGGGGAAGCAGTACTTC
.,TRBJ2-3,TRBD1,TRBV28,CASSVLGVQGADTQYF,TGTGCCAGCAGTGTTCTCGGGGTCCAGGGGGCAGATACGCAGTATTTT
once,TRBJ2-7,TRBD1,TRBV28,CASSPPDRRYEQYF,TGTGCCAGCAGTCCTCCGGACAGGCGGTACGAGCAGTACTTC